This TCR beta chain was sequenced for a study of siplizumab effects on memory and regulatory T cells (dated by TCRdb to between 2018 and 2021). Broadly, across the study: The study examined how the anti-CD2 antibody siplizumab affects alloreactive T-cell subsets in allogeneic mixed lymphocyte reactions built from human PBMCs. On the study overall, not on this receptor specifically: Roughly 75-95% of proliferating CD4+ or CD8+ clones could not be assigned a naive or memory phenotype. Because sequences below about 10^-5 frequency were poorly captured, only a minor fraction of alloreactive clones could be mapped to unstimulated subsets. Whether proliferating Tregs from siplizumab cultures were suppressive was not functionally confirmed. Of the alloreactive CD4+ clones that could be mapped, the Treg-derived share averaged almost 70% with siplizumab compared with 25% to 30% in control reactions. Unstimulated naive T cells appeared more diverse than memory T cells, and naive cells seemed to contribute substantially to the alloresponse. The cumulative frequency of alloreactive sequences traceable to unstimulated CD4+ memory T cells was significantly reduced by siplizumab.

This clone was picked up one time. It has no known antigen specificity. No base-level quality is on record; no much larger clone is a single base apart. The library was built by means of the immunoSEQ multiplex PCR assay. The deep sequencing platform assayed about 90,000 TCR templates per sample. Genomic DNA extracted from sorted T cells was the material used for TCRbeta CDR3 sequencing. From the authors' description of their analysis: Clonal analysis of TCRbeta CDR3 data was done in the R programming language. Alloreactive CD4+ and CD8+ clones were defined by comparing unstimulated samples with post-reaction CFSE-low samples. Alloreactive CD4+ clones were assigned to regulatory or non-regulatory origin by matching sequences to sorted unstimulated Treg and non-Treg repertoires. TCRdb carries this immuneACCESS record with in-frame sequences only. Its versions omit some clonotypes, under half of them owing to an unresolved V gene in the studies checked, with the rest unexplained. Clone size and V and J calls were adopted from that table, with D and trimming inferred from the DNA. The sample profile shows about 100,000 clones; around nine tenths of them were found once. The ten largest clones take up around 12% of the sample.

Sorted unstimulated T cells and proliferating T cells recovered from mixed lymphocyte reactions were subjected to TCRbeta CDR3 sequencing. Fresh whole blood from approximately ten HLA-typed healthy donors was used to isolate PBMCs. Unstimulated CD4+ non-regulatory T cells were FACS-sorted to map the origin of alloreactive clones. The CDR3 covers 13 residues, taking in both the cysteine and the phenylalanine. Here the CDR3 DNA is all that survives: 39 bases in frame from base 1. The chain is encoded by TRBV21-1 joined to TRBJ1-2. TRBV21-1 counts as a pseudogene. Sequences were obtained from non-Treg CD4+ T cells sorted from blood. The intended sense of this specimen's cell subset or site label: FACS-sorted unstimulated CD4+ non-regulatory T cells. This TCR was sampled from a human donor in good health. The CDR3 reads CASRRGTNYGYTF. The DNA sequence reads TGTGCCAGCAGGAGAGGGACGAACTATGGCTACACCTTC.